Each of the 28 T cell receptor beta chains below was sequenced from the same sample in a study of cytotoxic CD8 clonotypes in ibrutinib-treated CLL. Assay used: immunoSEQ multiplex PCR; TCRdb lists only in-frame clones, some missing. Of approximately 200,000 clones listed, about two thirds are singletons. The input for sequencing was PBMCs, taken after 24 months of ibrutinib treatment. The receptors originated from a human donor with chronic lymphocytic leukemia.

The chain uses TRBV18 and TRBJ2-3; a possible D gene is TRBD1 (6 bases). CDR3 length equals 13 residues. V lost 4 bases and J 6 bases, leaving 11 bases between the germline ends. The germline V gene has CDR1 KGHSH and CDR2 LQKENI. The CDR3 here is CASSLYRVDTQYF. As DNA, the CDR3 is TGTGCCAGCTCACTTTACAGGGTTGATACGCAGTATTTT. Complete variable domain (other parts from reference TRBV18 and TRBJ2-3): NAGVMQNPRHLVRRRGQEARLRCSPMKGHSHVYWYRQLPEEGLKFMVYLQKENIIDESGMPKERFSAEFPKEGPSILRIQQVVRGDSAAYFCASSLYRVDTQYFGPGTRLTVL.

This chain joins TRBV4-1 and TRBJ2-7, with 9 bases that match TRBD1. The CDR3 is made up of 21 amino acids. Germline loops: CDR1 MGHRA, CDR2 YSYEKL. V gave up 0 bases and J gave up 6 bases; unmatched junction bases: 24. In nucleotides, the CDR3 is TGCGCCAGCAGCCAAGATTACATTCTAGTGGGACAGGGTAATTCACGGGTCGAGCAGTACTTC. Its translation is CASSQDYILVGQGNSRVEQYF.

This chain links TRBV30 with TRBJ1-2; 7 bases are a match to TRBD1. Trimming took 6 bases from V and 4 from J; bases not matched to a gene: 5. Germline CDR1 and CDR2: GTSNPN and SVGIG (reference sequence). This CDR3 comprises 12 residues. The CDR3 region has the DNA TGTGCCTGCCAAGACAGGGCCTATGGCTACACCTTC. Translating gives CACQDRAYGYTF. The entire variable domain, with the rest obtained from reference TRBV30 and TRBJ1-2, is as follows: SQTIHQWPATLVQPVGSPLSLECTVEGTSNPNLYWYRQAAGRGLQLLFYSVGIGQISSEVPQNLSASRPQDRQFILSSKKLLLSDSGFYLCACQDRAYGYTFGSGTRLTVV.

The chain is built from TRBV21-1 and TRBJ2-1; TRBD2 is the table's D call, not checked against the DNA. TRBV21-1 is tagged as a pseudogene. The CDR3 is made up of 17 amino acids. As DNA, the CDR3 is TGTGCCAGCAGCAAAGTTCAGCGGGAGGTTTCCGCCAATGAGCAGTTCTTC. Translated, it gives CASSKVQREVSANEQFF.

This chain uses TRBV4-1 with TRBJ2-2, with TRBD2 identical over 9 bases. Germline CDR1 reads MGHRA; CDR2 reads YSYEKL. V lost 3 bases and J lost 1; bases outside the gene matches: 3. The CDR3 is 16 residues long. This chain's CDR3 is CASSHPSGMNTGELFF. In DNA, the CDR3 is TGCGCCAGCAGCCATCCTAGCGGGATGAACACCGGGGAGCTGTTTTTT.

This rearrangement joins TRBV29-1 to TRBJ1-1, with TRBD1 matching 8 bases. Germline-derived CDR1 and CDR2 are SQVTM and ANQGSEA. This CDR3 comprises 14 residues. With 6 bases clipped from V and 0 bases from J, the junction kept 6 bases outside the gene matches. The DNA of the CDR3 is TGCAGCGTGGCAGGGGGCAGGATGAACACTGAAGCTTTCTTT. Protein: CSVAGGRMNTEAFF.

In its sample, this clone was seen a few times. The chain is built from TRBV7-2 and TRBJ2-7; a weak D match, TRBD2 (6 bases). CDR1 and CDR2 from the germline V gene are SGHTA and FQGNSA. V dropped 3 bases and J dropped 5 bases, with 11 bases sitting between them. CDR3 length equals 13 residues. DNA of the CDR3: TGTGCCAGCAGCTTTTGGGGAGGCCACGAGCAGTACTTC. Its translation is CASSFWGGHEQYF. Using reference TRBV7-2 and TRBJ2-7 for the parts outside the CDR3, the full variable domain is GAGVSQSPSNKVTEKGKDVELRCDPISGHTALYWYRQSLGQGLEFLIYFQGNSAPDKSGLPSDRFSAERTGGSVSTLTIQRTQQEDSAVYLCASSFWGGHEQYFGPGTRLTVT.

The chain carries TRBV7-9 and TRBJ2-7; 10 bases align to TRBD1. Losses at the gene ends were 2 bases for V and 4 bases for J; bases not matched to a gene: 5. Germline CDR1 is SEHNR and CDR2 is FQNEAQ (reference sequence). The CDR3 consists of 15 residues. CDR3 sequence: CASSLQGQGSYEQYF. DNA for the CDR3: TGTGCCAGCAGCTTACAGGGACAGGGGTCATACGAGCAGTACTTC.

The rearrangement uses TRBV29-1 and TRBJ2-1; possible D gene TRBD2, 5 bases. Germline CDR1 reads SQVTM; CDR2 reads ANQGSEA. This CDR3 is 16 amino acids long. Deletions cut 3 bases from V and 2 bases from J, with 17 bases between. In DNA form, the CDR3 reads TGCAGCGTTGAGAGTGGGCGCGGGCGGACCTACAATGAGCAGTTCTTC. It encodes CSVESGRGRTYNEQFF.

This clone was observed a few times. The V gene is TRBV27, the J gene TRBJ1-2; D gene ambiguous. This CDR3 comprises 15 residues. V was cut by 6 bases and J by 1 base, with 15 bases left in between. Germline-derived CDR1 and CDR2 are MNHEY and SMNVEV (reference sequence). CDR3 nucleotide sequence: TGTGCCAGCAGCCCAAATGACTCCTTTAACTATGGCTACACCTTC. It is translated as CASSPNDSFNYGYTF.

This sequence joins TRBV19 and TRBJ2-7; no clear D. CDR1 is LNHDA, CDR2 SQIVND, per germline (reference sequence). The CDR3 contains 15 residues. V was pared by 6 bases and J by 2 bases, with 17 bases between. The CDR3 coding sequence is TGTGCCAGTAGCGAACTAAGGACGGAAGCCTACGAGCAGTACTTC. Its protein is CASSELRTEAYEQYF.

This rearrangement joins TRBV7-6 to TRBJ2-7; 9 bases match TRBD2. Germline V gives CDR1 SGHVS, CDR2 FNYEAQ. Trimming at V came to 2 bases and at J to 0 bases, leaving 5 bases not matched to a gene. The CDR3 sequence is 16 residues long. The DNA for the CDR3 is TGTGCCAGCAGCTTAATTGGGACTAGCAACTCCTACGAGCAGTACTTC. It codes for CASSLIGTSNSYEQYF.

This rearrangement joins TRBV4-3 to TRBJ2-7; D is possibly TRBD1 (6 bases). This CDR3 contains 13 residues. Trimming pared 1 base from V and 6 bases from J, leaving 10 bases between. In germline, CDR1 is LGHNA, CDR2 YSLEER. The CDR3 reads CASSQVAGVEQYF. As DNA, the CDR3 is TGCGCCAGCAGCCAAGTTGCAGGGGTCGAGCAGTACTTC.

The chain combines TRBV4-2 with TRBJ1-1; D unclear. V lost 0 bases and J 0 bases, leaving 8 bases between the germline ends. From germline, CDR1 is LGHNA and CDR2 YNFKEQ. The CDR3 is 15 residues long. The CDR3 DNA reads TGTGCCAGCAGCCAAGATCTCGGGTTGAACACTGAAGCTTTCTTT. Translation: CASSQDLGLNTEAFF.

V and J are TRBV9 and TRBJ1-2; tentatively, D is TRBD1 (5 bases). This CDR3 contains 13 residues. Germline CDR1 SGDLS, CDR2 YYNGEE. Trimming took 4 bases from V and 2 from J, leaving 9 bases between them. The CDR3 sequence: CASSTRENYGYTF. DNA for the CDR3: TGTGCCAGCAGCACCAGGGAGAACTATGGCTACACCTTC.

In its sample, this clone was seen once. The V and J genes are TRBV7-7 and TRBJ2-5, with 12 bases that match TRBD2. The ends lost 8 bases at V and 1 base at J; junction bases unmatched: 14. The CDR3 covers 18 residues. In germline, CDR1 is SSHAT, CDR2 FNYEAQ (reference sequence). CDR3 DNA sequence: TGTGCCAGCTTTCCGGGACGAGGACTAGCGGGGTTCCAAGAGACCCAGTACTTC. The encoded protein is CASFPGRGLAGFQETQYF.

The CDR3 DNA reads TGCGCCAGCAGCCAGCTACAGGGTAATAGCAATCAGCCCCAGCATTTT. This sequence encodes CASSQLQGNSNQPQHF. V gene TRBV4-1 combines with J gene TRBJ1-5; tentative D call: TRBD1 (6 bases). V lost 3 bases, J lost 0 bases, and 12 bases lay in between. This CDR3 has 16 residues. The V gene's germline CDR1 is MGHRA and CDR2 YSYEKL.

V gene TRBV2 combines with J gene TRBJ1-4; D not resolved. V was pared by 7 bases and J by 3 bases, with 12 bases between. CDR3 length equals 14 residues. Germline-derived CDR1 and CDR2 are SNHLY and FYNNEI. CDR3 sequence reads: CASTSGSPNEKLFF. Written as DNA, the CDR3 is TGTGCCAGCACTTCAGGCTCACCTAATGAAAAACTGTTTTTT.

The chain is built from TRBV4-1 and TRBJ1-5; D is ambiguous. The CDR3 is made up of 19 amino acids. Looked up from germline, CDR1 is MGHRA and CDR2 is YSYEKL. Trimming left V 1 base short and J 1 base short, with 20 bases between. The CDR3 bases are TGCGCCAGCAGCCAAGTCCCTTCCGGGGTAACGGGGAGCAATCAGCCCCAGCATTTT. The encoded protein is CASSQVPSGVTGSNQPQHF.

This chain uses TRBV9 with TRBJ2-6; D unclear. The CDR3 totals 15 residues. V was shortened by 0 bases and J by 0 bases, with 4 bases between the two germline ends. Germline CDR1 is SGDLS and CDR2 is YYNGEE. Written as DNA, the CDR3 is TGTGCCAGCAGCGTAGCGTCCTCTGGGGCCAACGTCCTGACTTTC. It translates to CASSVASSGANVLTF.

V is TRBV5-4 and J is TRBJ2-3; TRBD2 matches 9 bases. This CDR3 spans 16 amino acids. V gave up 0 bases and J gave up 2 bases; unmatched junction bases: 4. Germline values: CDR1 SGHNT, CDR2 YYREEE (reference sequence). CDR3 loop: CASSLGLAENTDTQYF. The CDR3 nucleotides are TGTGCCAGCAGCTTGGGACTAGCGGAGAACACAGATACGCAGTATTTT.

The chain carries TRBV4-2 and TRBJ2-7; 11 positions match TRBD2. Germline CDR1 LGHNA, CDR2 YNFKEQ. V trimming: 4 bases; J trimming: 1 base; junction bases outside the gene matches: 9. The CDR3 has 17 amino acids. The DNA of the CDR3 is TGTGCCAGCAGCCGGAACGAACTAGCGGGAGTATCCTACGAGCAGTACTTC. It is translated as CASSRNELAGVSYEQYF.

The chain joins TRBV2 to TRBJ2-7; TRBD2 matches at 11 bases. Germline CDR1 SNHLY, CDR2 FYNNEI. The CDR3 sequence is 17 residues long. J gave up 2 bases and V 5 bases, and 11 bases lay outside the gene matches. For the CDR3, the DNA is TGTGCCAGCAGTCGCCTTGCACTAGCGGGGGCCGCCTACGAGCAGTACTTC. This codes for CASSRLALAGAAYEQYF.

Only a few counts were recorded for this clone. The chain links TRBV7-9 to TRBJ1-2, with D perhaps TRBD1 (5 bases). The V gene's germline CDR1 is SEHNR and CDR2 FQNEAQ (reference sequence). The V end lost 1 base, the J end lost 7 bases, and 10 bases lay between the germline ends. The CDR3 loop spans 13 amino acids. The DNA of the CDR3 is TGTGCCAGCAGCTTAGTTCAGGGATCTGGCTACACCTTC. Protein: CASSLVQGSGYTF.

The gene calls are TRBV30 and TRBJ2-2; 7 nucleotides agree with TRBD2. J gave up 8 bases and V 2 bases, and 8 bases lay outside the gene matches. Germline CDR1 reads GTSNPN; CDR2 reads SVGIG (reference sequence). The length of the CDR3 is 14 residues. CDR3 sequence (DNA): TGTGCCTGGAGTCTCGGGGAGGGCCAAGGGGAGCTGTTTTTT. This encodes CAWSLGEGQGELFF.

In this sample, this clone turned up once. The chain is built from TRBV12-5 and TRBJ2-1, with 10 bases fitting TRBD2. The ends lost 7 bases at V and 4 bases at J; junction bases unmatched: 13. This CDR3 region has 17 residues. CDR1 and CDR2 (germline): LGHNT, FRNRAP. DNA of the CDR3: TGTGCTAGTGCCCTGGGAGGAGCGGGAGGGAATTACAATGAGCAGTTCTTC. Its translation is CASALGGAGGNYNEQFF.

The V and J genes are TRBV6-4 and TRBJ2-7; D not certain. The germline V gene has CDR1 MRHNA and CDR2 SNTAGT. The ends were cut back, 10 bases at V and 4 bases at J, with 23 bases in the middle. The CDR3 sequence is 15 residues long. In DNA, the CDR3 is TGTGCCACCCTAGGTGGGCAAAGGAGAACATACGAGCAGTACTTC. Protein sequence: CATLGGQRRTYEQYF.

The rearrangement uses TRBV27 and TRBJ2-7, with D possibly matching TRBD1 (5 bases). CDR1 MNHEY and CDR2 SMNVEV come from the germline V gene (reference sequence). The CDR3 has 14 residues. Trimming stripped 6 bases from V and 2 bases from J, with 14 bases between. CDR3 protein: CASRPQTAPYEQYF. The CDR3 nucleotides are TGTGCCAGCAGACCTCAGACAGCCCCCTACGAGCAGTACTTC.